Below are 21 T cell receptor beta chains sequenced from a single sample in a study of T cell repertoires in cytomegalovirus infection (dated 2019 in TCRdb). The run used an Illumina HiSeq 1500. TCRdb's own reprocessing of the public reads used fastp at Q25 and MiXCR and kept productive beta chains. Identical CDR3 proteins give one entry, which carries the most common genes and DNA. For this sample the table gives some 700,000 distinct CDR3 sequences, of which 35% to 45% were detected only once. The top ten hold about 2.8% of the sample. Sequencing was done on a sample of PBMCs. The receptors derive from a human donor in good health (CMV status not recorded). Some clones in this sample may be carry-over from other donors' samples.

This rearrangement joins TRBV6-5 to TRBJ1-2, with D hard to call. Trimming took off 2 bases at V and 4 bases at J, with 14 bases between the two ends. The CDR3 is 15 amino acids. Per germline, CDR1 MNHEY and CDR2 SVGAGI. CDR3 in amino acids: CASSYNPGGLYGYTF. CDR3 nucleotide sequence: TGTGCCAGCAGTTACAATCCGGGCGGCCTCTATGGCTACACCTTC.

This clonotype was seen more than once but under ten times. This chain joins TRBV7-6 and TRBJ1-1, with D possibly being TRBD1 (6 bases). V lost 5 bases and J lost 1, with 14 bases in between. Germline V gene data show CDR1 as SGHVS and CDR2 as FNYEAQ. The CDR3 sequence is 15 residues long. CDR3 region: CASSPGGGQNTEAFF. Here the CDR3 DNA reads TGTGCCAGCAGCCCTGGAGGGGGACAGAACACTGAAGCTTTCTTT.

The count of this clonotype is one. This rearrangement joins TRBV7-9 to TRBJ2-3; 12 nucleotides line up with TRBD2. This CDR3 contains 17 residues. Per germline, CDR1 SEHNR and CDR2 FQNEAQ (reference sequence). The V and J ends lost 5 bases and 0 bases, in that order; junction bases with no gene match: 6. CDR3 sequence: CASSPRLAGESTDTQYF. CDR3 in DNA: TGTGCCAGCAGCCCGCGACTAGCGGGAGAGAGCACAGATACGCAGTATTTT.

This clonotype has only a few counts. V is TRBV7-2 and J is TRBJ2-1; either TRBD1 or TRBD2 may fit D (5 bases each). The CDR3 spans 16 residues. V was trimmed by 4 bases and J by 2 bases, leaving 15 bases between them. CDR1 and CDR2 (germline): SGHTA, FQGNSA. CDR3 protein: CASSWGSSPPYNEQFF. In DNA, the CDR3 is TGTGCCAGCAGCTGGGGGTCTAGCCCGCCCTACAATGAGCAGTTCTTC.

This chain uses TRBV28 with TRBJ2-7; 7 bases fit TRBD2. Germline V gene data show CDR1 as MDHEN and CDR2 as SYDVKM. There are 15 residues in the CDR3. J was trimmed by 2 bases and V by 2 bases; bases with no gene match: 6. This CDR3 reads CASSLTGTKTYEQYF. The CDR3 DNA sequence: TGTGCCAGCAGTTTAACCGGGACTAAGACCTACGAGCAGTACTTC.

The V call is TRBV12-3 or TRBV12-4, the J call TRBJ1-1; 12 bases are a match to TRBD1. This CDR3 has 14 residues. The J segment lost 10 bases and the V segment lost 1 base, leaving 4 bases of the junction unmatched. CDR3 nucleotide sequence: TGTGCCAGCAGTTTAGGGGACAGGGGGCGAATAGCTTTCTTT. Its translation: CASSLGDRGRIAFF.

The rearrangement joins TRBV7-2 to TRBJ2-1; tentative D call: TRBD2 (5 bases). Germline loops: CDR1 SGHTA, CDR2 FQGNSA. There are 16 residues in the CDR3. Trimming pared 1 base from V and 4 bases from J, leaving 14 bases between. DNA of the CDR3: TGTGCCAGCAGCTTAGTAGGTGGGAGTGGGTACAATGAGCAGTTCTTC. Translated: CASSLVGGSGYNEQFF.

The chain uses TRBV10-3 and TRBJ2-3, with a possible D match to TRBD2 (5 bases). V gave up 6 bases and J gave up 5 bases, with 15 bases separating them. Germline loops: CDR1 ENHRY, CDR2 SYGVKD. This CDR3 spans 14 amino acids. The CDR3 nucleotides read TGTGCCATCAGCGGGCCTAGCATGGGAGATACGCAGTATTTT. Protein product: CAISGPSMGDTQYF.

This clonotype was observed a handful of times. The rearrangement uses TRBV28 and TRBJ2-7, with D perhaps matching TRBD1 or TRBD2 (6 bases each). In germline, CDR1 is MDHEN, CDR2 SYDVKM. V gave up 5 bases and J gave up 6 bases, with 17 bases separating them. This CDR3 has 14 amino acids. The CDR3 nucleotides are TGTGCCAGCAGTCCTGCCACAGGGACTGGCGAGCAGTACTTC. This sequence encodes CASSPATGTGEQYF.

There are a few counts of this clonotype. The CDR3: CASSWSRRQPQHF. CDR3 coding DNA: TGTGCCAGCAGTTGGTCCAGGAGACAGCCCCAGCATTTT. The chain recombines TRBV2 with TRBJ1-5; D unresolved. Per the germline V gene, CDR1 is SNHLY and CDR2 is FYNNEI. The CDR3 totals 13 residues. V lost 5 bases and J 7 bases, leaving 12 bases between the germline ends.

This clonotype was seen a handful of times. The chain links TRBV20-1 to TRBJ2-7; 8 bases agree with TRBD2. V was clipped by 7 bases and J by 0 bases; unmatched bases: 8. There are 14 residues in the CDR3. In germline, CDR1 is DFQATT, CDR2 SNEGSKA (reference sequence). DNA for the CDR3: TGCAGTGTTGATAGCGGGGTTAGCTCCTACGAGCAGTACTTC. Residues: CSVDSGVSSYEQYF.

This rearrangement joins TRBV7-8 to TRBJ1-5; D gene ambiguous. This CDR3 region has 13 residues. V lost 4 bases and J 4 bases, leaving 8 bases between the germline ends. Germline V gene data show CDR1 as SGHVS and CDR2 as FQNEAQ. CDR3 in amino acids: CASSSRMNQPQHF. As DNA, the CDR3 is TGTGCCAGCAGCTCTAGGATGAATCAGCCCCAGCATTTT.

This clonotype has just a few counts. The genes are TRBV7-2 and TRBJ1-2; no definite D call. The CDR3 totals 12 residues. V lost 4 bases and J 8 bases, leaving 11 bases between the germline ends. Looked up from germline, CDR1 is SGHTA and CDR2 is FQGNSA. CDR3 region: CASSSVGLGYTF. In DNA, the CDR3 is TGTGCCAGCAGCTCCGTGGGCCTGGGCTACACCTTC.

The chain recombines TRBV5-6 with TRBJ1-2; no clear D gene. The CDR3 length is 13 residues. V dropped 5 bases and J dropped 1 base, with 9 bases sitting between them. Germline assignment: CDR1 SGHDT and CDR2 YYEEEE. As DNA, the CDR3 is TGTGCCAGCAGGGAAGGGTTTAACTATGGCTACACCTTC. Protein sequence: CASREGFNYGYTF.

The chain has TRBV5-1 and TRBJ1-1, with TRBD1 matching 9 bases. Germline V lookup: CDR1 SGHRS, CDR2 YFSETQ. This CDR3 is built from 15 residues. The V and J ends lost 5 bases and 1 base, in that order; junction bases with no gene match: 6. The CDR3 spells CASSPWGQGNTEAFF. CDR3 DNA sequence: TGCGCCAGCAGTCCTTGGGGACAGGGGAACACTGAAGCTTTCTTT. The whole variable domain, remainder taken from reference TRBV5-1 and TRBJ1-1, is KAGVTQTPRYLIKTRGQQVTLSCSPISGHRSVSWYQQTPGQGLQFLFEYFSETQRNKGNFPGRFSGRQFSNSRSEMNVSTLELGDSALYLCASSPWGQGNTEAFFGQGTRLTVV.

The chain uses TRBV28 and TRBJ1-6; TRBD1 aligns across 8 bases. Trimming at V came to 7 bases and at J to 8 bases, leaving 7 bases not matched to a gene. Germline loops: CDR1 MDHEN, CDR2 SYDVKM. The CDR3 is 14 amino acids. The CDR3 region is CASISGTGYSPLHF. CDR3 nucleotides: TGTGCCAGCATTTCCGGGACAGGTTATTCACCCCTCCACTTT.

There are a few counts of this clonotype. The rearrangement uses TRBV6-2 or TRBV6-3 and TRBJ2-1, with a weak D call TRBD1 (5 bases). Trimming took 4 bases from V and 3 from J, leaving 10 bases between them. This CDR3 is 14 amino acids long. CDR1 MNHEY and CDR2 SVGEGT come from the germline V gene. CDR3 amino acids: CASSSGQVYNEQFF. The CDR3 DNA is TGTGCCAGCAGTTCAGGGCAGGTCTACAATGAGCAGTTCTTC.

V and J are TRBV28 and TRBJ1-1; 12 bases are shared with TRBD1. The J segment lost 3 bases and the V segment lost 7 bases, leaving 6 bases of the junction unmatched. Germline V gene sequence: CDR1 MDHEN, CDR2 SYDVKM. There are 15 residues in the CDR3. The CDR3 coding sequence is TGTGCCAGCATCCGGGACAGGGGGCGGGACACTGAAGCTTTCTTT. It codes for CASIRDRGRDTEAFF.

V usage is TRBV7-9 and J usage is TRBJ1-1; D perhaps matches TRBD1 (5 bases). Germline V lookup: CDR1 SEHNR, CDR2 FQNEAQ (reference sequence). The V and J ends lost 5 bases and 8 bases respectively, with 15 bases between them. The CDR3 loop spans 13 amino acids. CDR3 DNA sequence: TGTGCCAGCAGCCCGCGGGGGGGGGACGAAGCTTTCTTT. It encodes CASSPRGGDEAFF.

V gene TRBV28 combines with J gene TRBJ1-5, with TRBD1 matching over 8 bases. The CDR3 covers 16 residues. Germline V gene data show CDR1 as MDHEN and CDR2 as SYDVKM. The V gene end was trimmed by 3 bases and the J gene end by 2 bases; junction bases not matched to a gene: 6. The CDR3 loop reads CASSFRTGTGNQPQHF. As DNA, the CDR3 is TGTGCCAGCAGTTTCCGGACAGGGACTGGCAATCAGCCCCAGCATTTT.

This clonotype was observed once. One end of the junction fails to match germline, which may point to a read error. The genes are TRBV19 and TRBJ1-1, with D unclear. The CDR3 has 14 amino acids. CDR1 is LNHDA and CDR2 is SQIVND in the germline V gene (reference sequence). The CDR3 sequence: CASIIERFNTEAFF. CDR3 nucleotide sequence: TGTGCCAGTATTATAGAGAGATTTAACACTGAAGCTTTCTTT.